Listed here is a single TCR beta chain. Antigen unknown. The V end was cut by 3 bases, the J end by 5 bases, with 7 bases between. CDR1 and CDR2 from the germline V gene are MNHEY and SMNVEV (reference sequence). The CDR3 consists of 12 residues. The primer mix had 60 Vbeta and 13 Jbeta primers. TCRdb keeps only in-frame clones here, not all; method: immunoSEQ multiplex PCR. The table shows 200,000 to 250,000 clones, with around 80% occurring only once. The sample comes from a study of cytomegalovirus exposure and HLA in healthy donors. About the research overall: Among the roughly 400 genotyped donors, 70% to 90% were placed in the Caucasian-associated ancestry cluster.

General study findings and limits: Cytomegalovirus-associated TCR beta chains were listed, numbering over 150. Analysis performed later found under 20,000 TCR beta sequences associated with HLA alleles at 0.05 false discovery rate.

The rearrangement joins TRBV27 to TRBJ1-1, with D unresolved. The receptor comes from a middle-aged woman in good health and CMV-seropositive. Sequences were obtained from PBMCs. The CDR3 loop is CASSFAGTEAFF. CDR3 DNA: TGTGCCAGCAGTTTTGCGGGGACTGAAGCTTTCTTT.